This T cell receptor (beta chain) came from a study of T cells in Graves' hyperthyroidism and ophthalmopathy. General study results and limits: Stable hyperthyroidism was separated from ophthalmopathy by a model based on 13 V-J features. The majority of expanded thyroid clonotypes above 0.001 also appeared in blood.

Template material for amplifying TCR beta CDR3 regions consisted of RNA transcripts. A first-round RT-PCR of the TCR CDR3 used the HTBI primer set. In TCRdb, the multiplex PCR reads were re-called with MiXCR into one record per CDR3 protein. The data contain roughly 500,000 distinct CDR3 sequences, around 42% of them singletons. Exclusion followed for patients with uncontrolled infection, other autoimmune disease, pregnancy or lactation. Diagnoses used clinical symptoms, serum thyroxine and TRAb, thyroid ultrasound and orbital computed tomography. The CDR3 sequence is 15 residues long. Germline CDR1 is MGHRA and CDR2 is YSYEKL. As regards this clonotype: Its antigen is unidentified. One end of the junction does not line up with germline, which may come from a read error.

This chain links TRBV4-1 with TRBJ1-2; D possibly corresponds to TRBD1 (6 bases). This sequence was found in an adult woman with Graves' disease, either hyperthyroidism or ophthalmopathy (not recorded which). Sequenced sample: peripheral blood or thyroid tissue (not recorded which). The chain's CDR3 is CASSQDREGVYGYTF. For the CDR3, the DNA is TGTGCCAGCAGCCAAGATAGAGAGGGGGTCTATGGCTACACCTTC.